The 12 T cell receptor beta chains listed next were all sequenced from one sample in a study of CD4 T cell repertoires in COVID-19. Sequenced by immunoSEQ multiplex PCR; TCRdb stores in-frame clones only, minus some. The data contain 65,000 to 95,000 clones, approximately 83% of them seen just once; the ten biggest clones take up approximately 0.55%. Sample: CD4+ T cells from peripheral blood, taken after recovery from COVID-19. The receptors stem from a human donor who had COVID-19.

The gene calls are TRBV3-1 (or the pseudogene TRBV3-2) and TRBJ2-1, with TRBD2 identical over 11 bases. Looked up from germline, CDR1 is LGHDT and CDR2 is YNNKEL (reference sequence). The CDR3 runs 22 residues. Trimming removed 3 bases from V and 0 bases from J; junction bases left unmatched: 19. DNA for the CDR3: TGTGCCAGCAGCCAGAATCCCATTTCCGGGACTAGCGGAGTTAGCTCCTACAATGAGCAGTTCTTC. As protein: CASSQNPISGTSGVSSYNEQFF.

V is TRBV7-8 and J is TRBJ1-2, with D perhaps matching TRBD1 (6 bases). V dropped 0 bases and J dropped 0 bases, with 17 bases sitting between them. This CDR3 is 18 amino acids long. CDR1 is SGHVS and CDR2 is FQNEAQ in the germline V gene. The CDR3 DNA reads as TGTGCCAGCAGCTTAGCGCACCTTCGGGGGCAGGCTAACTATGGCTACACCTTC. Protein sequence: CASSLAHLRGQANYGYTF.

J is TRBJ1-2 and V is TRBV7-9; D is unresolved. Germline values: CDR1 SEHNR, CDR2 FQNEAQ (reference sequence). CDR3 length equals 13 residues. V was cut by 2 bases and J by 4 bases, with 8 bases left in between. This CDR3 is CASSLTEPYGYTF. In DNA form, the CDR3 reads TGTGCCAGCAGCTTAACGGAGCCCTATGGCTACACCTTC.

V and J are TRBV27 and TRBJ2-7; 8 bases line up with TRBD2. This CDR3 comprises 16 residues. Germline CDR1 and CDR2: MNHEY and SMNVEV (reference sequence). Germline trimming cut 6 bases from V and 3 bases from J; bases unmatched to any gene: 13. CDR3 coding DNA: TGTGCCAGCAGGGAGGCGGGGGGACATCGAAACTACGAGCAGTACTTC. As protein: CASREAGGHRNYEQYF.

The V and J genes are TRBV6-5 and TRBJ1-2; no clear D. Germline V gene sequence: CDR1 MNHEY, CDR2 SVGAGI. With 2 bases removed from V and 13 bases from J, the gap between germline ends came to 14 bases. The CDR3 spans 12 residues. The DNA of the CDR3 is TGTGCCAGCAGTTACCCCCCTCGGGATTTCACCTTC. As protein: CASSYPPRDFTF.

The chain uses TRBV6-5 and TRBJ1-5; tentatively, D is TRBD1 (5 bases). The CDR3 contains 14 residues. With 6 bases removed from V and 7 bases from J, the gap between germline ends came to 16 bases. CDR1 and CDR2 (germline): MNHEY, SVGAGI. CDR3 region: CASSLSPGRQPQHF. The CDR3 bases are TGTGCCAGCAGCTTATCCCCAGGGCGACAGCCCCAGCATTTT.

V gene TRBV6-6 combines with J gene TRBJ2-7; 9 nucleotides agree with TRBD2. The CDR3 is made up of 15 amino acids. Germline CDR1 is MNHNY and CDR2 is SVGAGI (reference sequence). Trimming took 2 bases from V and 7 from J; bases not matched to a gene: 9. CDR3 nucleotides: TGTGCCAGCAGTTACGTAGCGGGAGAACGGGGGGAGCAGTACTTC. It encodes CASSYVAGERGEQYF.

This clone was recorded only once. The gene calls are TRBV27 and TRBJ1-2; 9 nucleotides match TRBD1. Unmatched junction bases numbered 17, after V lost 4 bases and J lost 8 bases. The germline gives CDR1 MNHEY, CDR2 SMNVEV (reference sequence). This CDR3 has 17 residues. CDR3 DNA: TGTGCCAGCAGTTCCACCAATCCCGGGACAGGGTTAAAGGGCTACACCTTC. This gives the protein CASSSTNPGTGLKGYTF.

The CDR3 region has the DNA TGTGCCAGCATTAAGTCGGACGGTCTCACTGATGAGCTGTTTTTT. Amino acids: CASIKSDGLTDELFF. The chain couples TRBV28 to TRBJ1-4; D remains unclear. Trimming cost V 7 bases and J 14 bases, with 26 bases left between them. This CDR3 is 15 amino acids long. The germline V gene encodes CDR1 MDHEN and CDR2 SYDVKM.

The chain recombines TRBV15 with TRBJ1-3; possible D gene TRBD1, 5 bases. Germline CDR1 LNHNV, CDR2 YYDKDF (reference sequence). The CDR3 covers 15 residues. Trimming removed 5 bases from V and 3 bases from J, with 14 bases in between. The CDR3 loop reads CATSSPGAGGNTIYF. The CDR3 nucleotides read TGTGCCACCAGCTCCCCCGGGGCGGGTGGAAACACCATATATTTT.

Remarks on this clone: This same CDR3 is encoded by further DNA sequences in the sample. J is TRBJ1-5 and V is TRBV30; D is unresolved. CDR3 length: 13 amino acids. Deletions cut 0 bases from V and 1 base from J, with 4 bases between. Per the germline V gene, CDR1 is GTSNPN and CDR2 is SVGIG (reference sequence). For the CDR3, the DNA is TGTGCCTGGAGTGTGGGAAGCAATCAGCCCCAGCATTTT. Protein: CAWSVGSNQPQHF.

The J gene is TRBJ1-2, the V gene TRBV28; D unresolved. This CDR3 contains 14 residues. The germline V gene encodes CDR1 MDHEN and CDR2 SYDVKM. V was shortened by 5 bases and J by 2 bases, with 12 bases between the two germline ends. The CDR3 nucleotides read TGTGCCAGCAGTATCGAGGGAGGGAACTATGGCTACACCTTC. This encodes CASSIEGGNYGYTF.